This is a list of T cell receptor beta chains from one sample in a study of Ad26.COV2.S vaccination and SARS-CoV-2 variants. Repertoires were generated with immunoSEQ multiplex PCR, while TCRdb's copy carries only in-frame clones and drops some. The table lists 300,000 to 400,000 clones, around 83% of them singletons. This sample comprised peripheral blood, obtained in a trial of Ad26.COV2.S vaccine versus placebo. All receptors come from a person between 18 and 65 years old who received the Ad26.COV2.S COVID-19 vaccine or a placebo. Both conserved end residues are part of each CDR3. A D gene is named only where the DNA matches it firmly.

v_gene	j_gene	d_gene	CDR3aa
TRBV3-1/TRBV3-2	TRBJ2-7	-	CASSQGGTVYEQYF
TRBV6-2/TRBV6-3	TRBJ2-7	-	CASSQNTLPSPRNF
TRBV18	TRBJ2-1	TRBD2	CASSRGLAGANEQFF
TRBV6-2/TRBV6-3	TRBJ1-1	TRBD1	CASSRGTARPEAFF
TRBV7-9	TRBJ1-2	TRBD1	CASSLATGTYGYTF
TRBV7-9	TRBJ1-2	-	CASSLDSDYGYTF
TRBV6-5	TRBJ2-5	-	CASRALGGQETQYF
TRBV10-3	TRBJ1-2	-	CAISVDRNANYGYTF
TRBV5-1	TRBJ1-3	-	CASRSGNTIYF
TRBV7-3	TRBJ2-3	TRBD2	CASSIGTSFPTDTQYF
TRBV3-1/TRBV3-2	TRBJ2-3	-	CASSQKGDTQYF
TRBV5-1	TRBJ2-5	-	CASSLEGAPEYF
TRBV7-3	TRBJ2-2	-	CASSQQGTGELFF
TRBV9	TRBJ1-2	-	CASSVVPDGNYGYTF
TRBV6-6	TRBJ1-5	-	CASRISISSNQPQHF
TRBV7-2	TRBJ2-5	-	CASSYQGEETQYF
TRBV5-1	TRBJ2-3	TRBD1	CASSPGTGSTDTQYF
TRBV5-1	TRBJ1-5	-	CASSPEPGGSQPQHF
TRBV2	TRBJ2-1	-	CAGTILGNEQFF
TRBV19	TRBJ1-4	-	CASSISPNLGEKLFF
TRBV30	TRBJ1-3	-	CAWSFLPPTSGNTIYF
TRBV3-1/TRBV3-2	TRBJ1-2	-	CASSPSESRGSGGYTF
TRBV19	TRBJ1-4	TRBD1	CASSGQGTNEKLFF
TRBV7-9	TRBJ2-7	-	CASSPTRNRYEQYF
TRBV29-1	TRBJ1-4	-	CSVVWADEKLFF
TRBV6-2/TRBV6-3	TRBJ1-1	TRBD1	CASSPADRGGTEAFF
TRBV5-1	TRBJ2-2	-	CASSGWTEGAGELFF
TRBV5-1	TRBJ2-5	-	CASSFGPGETQYF
TRBV11-2	TRBJ1-1	-	CASSLEWGRSNTEAFF
TRBV24-1	TRBJ2-2	TRBD1	CATSDRSAGTGVTGELFF
TRBV2	TRBJ2-3	TRBD2	CACLAGGQSSTDTQYF
TRBV27	TRBJ1-3	TRBD1	CASSLTGHSGNTIYF
TRBV7-6	TRBJ2-3	TRBD2	CASSHGLAGSLTDTQYF
TRBV30	TRBJ1-2	TRBD1	CAWERTGTYGYTF
TRBV5-1	TRBJ2-5	-	CASRSQPGREETQYF
TRBV5-1	TRBJ2-3	TRBD2	CASSSGTSGGATDTQYF
TRBV7-2	TRBJ2-3	TRBD2	CACQRRGGWYTQYF
TRBV19	TRBJ2-1	-	CASTDRRVGDEQFF
TRBV19	TRBJ1-2	-	CASSMPGMDGYTF
TRBV6-5	TRBJ1-1	-	CASRPPGIDTEAFF
TRBV6-1	TRBJ1-6	-	CASSEQPDSPLHF
TRBV7-9	TRBJ1-1	-	CASSFRGSTEAFF